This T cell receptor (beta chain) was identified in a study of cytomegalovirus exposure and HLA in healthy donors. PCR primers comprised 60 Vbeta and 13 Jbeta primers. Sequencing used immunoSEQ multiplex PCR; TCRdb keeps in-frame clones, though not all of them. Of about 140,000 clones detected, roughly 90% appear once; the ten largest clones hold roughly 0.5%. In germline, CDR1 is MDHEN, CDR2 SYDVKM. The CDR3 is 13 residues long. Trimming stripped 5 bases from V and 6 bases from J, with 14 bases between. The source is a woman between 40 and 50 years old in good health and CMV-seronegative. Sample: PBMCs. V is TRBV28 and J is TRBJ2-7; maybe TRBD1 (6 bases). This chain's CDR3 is CASSPPTGGEQYF. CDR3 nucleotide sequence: TGTGCCAGCAGTCCGCCGACAGGAGGCGAGCAGTACTTC. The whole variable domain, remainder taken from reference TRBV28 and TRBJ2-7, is DVKVTQSSRYLVKRTGEKVFLECVQDMDHENMFWYRQDPGLGLRLIYFSYDVKMKEKGDIPEGYSVSREKKERFSLILESASTNQTSMYLCASSPPTGGEQYFGPGTRLTVT.